This T cell receptor (beta chain) was documented in a study of response to subunit inactivated influenza vaccine. TCRdb itself ran the RT-PCR reads through MiXCR, one entry per CDR3 protein. The table includes just under 550,000 distinct CDR3 sequences, approximately 22% detected once. In its sample, this clonotype was seen a few times. Relative to the germline gene, one junction end is altered; a read error may explain this. Germline assignment: CDR1 SEHNR and CDR2 FQNEAQ (reference sequence). The CDR3 extends over 11 amino acids. The same data also contributed to another study, on T cells expressing NK-cell markers. That source adds: In generating TCR beta cDNA, 5'RACE template switching with UMIs was used. Sorted T-cell subsets CD3+CD56+NKG2C+, CD3+CD56+NKG2C- and CD3+CD56-NKG2C+ were TCR beta-sequenced. In the group of eight sequenced donors, seven were HCMV-seropositive and one was seronegative. These same clonotypes (in four donors) also led the CD3+CD56-NKG2C+ fraction. Whether expanded NKG2C-expressing T cell clones recognize HCMV is unknown.

Sequencing used CD4+ T cells sorted from PBMCs, obtained about 13 days after vaccination. The clonotype originates from a man between 45 and 60 years old who received an inactivated influenza vaccine. J is TRBJ2-3 and V is TRBV7-9; D is uncertain. The CDR3 sequence is CASSFDLVEHF. The CDR3 DNA follows: TGTGCCAGCAGCTTCGACTTAGTGGAACATTTT.